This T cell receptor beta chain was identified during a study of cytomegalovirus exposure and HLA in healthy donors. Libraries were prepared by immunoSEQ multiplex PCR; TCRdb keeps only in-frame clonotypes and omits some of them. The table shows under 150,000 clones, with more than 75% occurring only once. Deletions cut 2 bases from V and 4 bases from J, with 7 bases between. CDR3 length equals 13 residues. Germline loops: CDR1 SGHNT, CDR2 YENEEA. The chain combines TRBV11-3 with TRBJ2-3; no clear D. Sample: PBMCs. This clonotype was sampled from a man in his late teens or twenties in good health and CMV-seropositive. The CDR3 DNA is TGTGCCAGCAGCTTATCTAGATCAGATACGCAGTATTTT. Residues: CASSLSRSDTQYF.